This T cell receptor (beta chain) was documented in a study of T cell responses to AZD1222 COVID-19 vaccine. Study conclusions and caveats: Donor demographics were predominantly white British with a female majority; clonal diversity may be underestimated. Spike-specific TCRs gained breadth and depth after people received two AZD1222 doses. Nearly half of spike-specific TCRs reportedly target unmutated variant regions. Dominant at 160-218 and 743-854, vaccine-associated CD4 TCRs also spanned spike.

This clone was counted once. Its antigen is unknown. Sequencing used immunoSEQ multiplex PCR; TCRdb keeps in-frame clones, though not all of them. The sample includes 200,000 or so clones, approximately 94% of them seen just once. There are 13 residues in the CDR3. V lost 5 bases and J lost 8; bases outside the gene matches: 8. In germline, CDR1 is MNHEY, CDR2 SVGAGI. V gene TRBV6-5 combines with J gene TRBJ1-2; 7 bases fit TRBD1. The sequencing here drew on peripheral blood, taken 28 days after the second AZD1222 dose. The TCR sequence derives from an adult who received the AZD1222 COVID-19 vaccine. CDR3 DNA: TGTGCCAGCAGTCCGGACAGGTCCAGGGGCTACACCTTC. Protein: CASSPDRSRGYTF.